This T cell receptor beta chain was documented in a study of T cells in Graves' hyperthyroidism and ophthalmopathy (dated by TCRdb to between 2019 and 2020). For the wider study: Peripheral blood was collected at initial diagnosis, before any treatment. To identify TCR V-J signatures that set the groups apart, the researchers used a discovery cohort of 100 patients, made up of approximately 43 with Graves' ophthalmopathy and some 58 with stable Graves' hyperthyroidism. An independent validation cohort of some 18 hyperthyroidism patients and approximately 16 patients who later progressed to ophthalmopathy tested prospective prediction of ophthalmopathy. The 100 or so discovery patients were randomly split 7:3 into training and test sets. The study also compared thyroid tissue and blood T-cell repertoires from 5 to 7 Graves' hyperthyroidism patients. Once sampling was done, hyperthyroidism patients were given methimazole at a starting dose of 30 mg daily, whereas ophthalmopathy patients were given high-dose intravenous methylprednisolone. The paper describes TCR Vbeta CDR3 sequencing of 135 peripheral blood samples, made up of 43 ophthalmopathy patients, 70 to 75 hyperthyroidism patients and some 17 progressor patients.

Graves' hyperthyroidism was defined as stable when no progression to ophthalmopathy occurred over 18 months of follow-up. Hyperthyroidism patients were aged 18 to 65 years and newly diagnosed, with disease duration of less than 2 months. The study excluded patients with uncontrolled infections, other autoimmune diseases, pregnancy or lactation. Diagnoses were based on clinical symptoms, serum thyroxine and TRAb, thyroid ultrasound and orbital computed tomography. PBMCs were separated from approximately 9.9 ml of fresh peripheral blood using Ficoll-Paque density gradient centrifugation. Total RNA was extracted with Trizol reagent, and quality was checked on an Agilent 2100 Bioanalyzer. Notes on this clonotype: Its antigen specificity is not known. The sample holds no much larger clone one base away, and base qualities are not on file.

Amplification of TCR beta CDR3 regions was carried out from RNA transcripts. The TCR CDR3 was subjected to a first round of RT-PCR using the HTBI primer set and the Qiagen OneStep RT-PCR kit. Libraries were constructed in a second round of multiplex PCR, after which size selection and purification were carried out. Sequencing of the libraries was done on an Illumina HiSeq2000 using paired-end 100 bp reads. In the original analysis: SOAPnuke was used to process the raw data, with reads discarded if the reads contained adapters or uncalled bases, had a mean Phred below 15, or lacked an exact constant-primer or identifier match. COPE v1.2.5 was used to merge the high-quality paired reads, and each unique nucleotide sequence was defined as a clonotype. MiTCR v1.1 was used to align the clonotypes against IMGT TRBV, TRBD and TRBJ reference segments. The analysis was restricted to V-J combinations with a frequency above 0.0001, which together covered roughly 99% of the repertoires. The TCS score was defined as F50 (clonal expansion) divided by E x V (chaos), with BLOSUM62-based TCRdist calculated between CDR3 peptides within each V-J. Welch's t-statistics and random forest reduced roughly 540 V-J features to 10 to 15, which were used in a naive Bayes classifier (R e1071). TCRdb applied fastp at Q25 and MiXCR to the public reads, then kept only in-frame beta chains. Entries that share a CDR3 protein sequence are merged under the most common genes and DNA. The V and J calls come from TCRdb's annotation, not from the publication. This sample gives 300,000 to 500,000 distinct CDR3 sequences in total; under 15% of them show up just once. About 31% of the sample belongs to the ten largest clones.

The paper as a whole reports these results and caveats: Most expanded thyroid clonotypes (frequency above 0.001) were also detected in blood, suggesting blood repertoires may reflect thyroid immune responses. In validation, the model predicted progression to ophthalmopathy a median of roughly 6.5 months before onset, with roughly 70% sensitivity and roughly 73% specificity. A 13 V-J signature model separated ophthalmopathy from stable hyperthyroidism, with over 85% sensitivity and 81.08% specificity in cross-validation and 80%/75% in testing. No statistical method was used to fix the sample size in advance, and group allocation was not hidden from the investigators.

CDR1 and CDR2 are drawn from the germline V gene (reference sequence): DFQATT, SNEGSKA. CDR3 length: 11 amino acids, cysteine to phenylalanine. The only DNA kept is the CDR3, 33 bases in frame from the first base. V loses 4 bases, J loses 1 base, and the germline ends lie 4 bases apart. The chain joins TRBV20-1 to TRBJ1-1; a confident D gene designation cannot be given. Material: blood. This clonotype was sampled from a woman in her 30s with Graves' hyperthyroidism. The DNA sequence reads TGCAGTGCTAACCAGAACACTGAAGCTTTCTTT. It specifies CSANQNTEAFF.